This TCR beta chain was documented in a study of CD8 T cells in Susac syndrome (dated by TCRdb to about 2019). For the study in its entirety: The study used repertoire sequencing to test whether antigen drove CD8+ T cell activation and differentiation in Susac syndrome. Beyond this particular receptor, the publication reports: The number of individuals in the TCR sequencing and HLA analysis was acknowledged as relatively small.

Concerning this clonotype itself: Its cognate antigen has yet to be identified. Base qualities were left out, and no much larger clone turns up one base away.

From a lookup of the germline V gene (reference sequence), CDR1 and CDR2 are DFQATT and SNEGSKA. The CDR3 spans 12 residues, from the cysteine through the phenylalanine. Only CDR3 DNA is held: 36 bases, read in frame from base 1. Deletion took 3 bases off V and 4 bases off J, with a span of 9 bases between the germline ends. Peripheral blood CD8+ and CD4+ T cells from healthy donors, Susac syndrome patients and multiple sclerosis patients were profiled by high-throughput TCR beta sequencing. Treatment-naive patients with stable or active relapsing-remitting disease fulfilling revised McDonald criteria were used as multiple sclerosis controls. CD8+ TEMRA cells were enriched by FACS, while bulk CD8+ and CD4+ T cells were purified by magnetic negative isolation. Blood was collected in EDTA tubes and processed within 24 hours, with PBMCs isolated through density gradient centrifugation. PBMCs intended for TCR sequencing were cryopreserved in liquid nitrogen and were subsequently thawed in a 37 degrees C water bath. A purity of at least 90% was achieved for sorted or isolated CD4+, CD8+ and CD8+ TEMRA cells.

RNA was extracted using the RNeasy kit, and roughly 0.5 to 1 microgram was reverse transcribed with random hexamers. TCR beta CDR3 regions were amplified with the immunoSEQ multiplex PCR assay covering 54 Vbeta and 13 Jbeta segments. PCR amplification bias was corrected using a synthetic template baseline for primer optimization and computational correction. Concerning the study's data processing: Reads were annotated to V, D and J genes according to IMGT and were analyzed with immunoSEQ Analyzer, with only productive sequences retained. Clonality was calculated as one minus the Shannon entropy normalized by log2 of the number of productive unique sequences. For each patient and control, public and private clones were evaluated within the 100 most prevalent clones. A clone was defined as Susac-specific if it was absent from the healthy and MS cohorts, from over 1,000 published viral clones and from other ImmuneACCESS disease sequences. Through fastp at Q25 and MiXCR, TCRdb rebuilt clones from the public reads, retaining in-frame beta chains. Duplicate CDR3 protein sequences are folded into a single record with the most common DNA and genes. What appears here as the V and J calls and clone size reflects TCRdb's work, not the paper's. The sample includes about 210,000 distinct CDR3 sequences, with 95% observed a single time. The ten largest clones capture 0.085% to 0.095% of the sample.

This clonotype was sampled from a human donor with multiple sclerosis. Sequencing used CD4+ T cells from PBMCs. This chain is built from TRBV20-1 and TRBJ1-1, with the D gene uncertain. The DNA is as follows: TGCAGTGCTAGGAACCGGGGCACTGAAGCTTTCTTT. Its product reads: CSARNRGTEAFF.